This T cell receptor (beta chain) was observed in a study of T cells after posttransplantation cyclophosphamide (dated by TCRdb to 2016 to 2018). A note on the overall study: The study tracked T cell repertoire reconstitution by TRB sequencing after myeloablative bone marrow transplantation using posttransplantation cyclophosphamide as GVHD prophylaxis. Samples from 30 to 35 PTCy-treated patients, along with samples from some 16 of their related bone marrow donors, underwent antigen receptor sequencing. Blood from all 35 or so PTCy patients who had 1-year posttransplant specimens underwent TRB sequencing. TRB sequencing was also done on up to 3 additional blood samples from 2 to 5.2 years after transplant in 3 patients, and on pretransplant blood from several patients. TRA and TRB clonality were tightly correlated in several samples, so subsequent TCR analyses focused on TRB only. Public TRB sequences were compared against a database of over 3,600 sequences linked to responses to pathogens, tumor antigens, self-antigens and alloantigens. Results the study describes overall, beyond this receptor: Across the roughly 48 patients, TRB clonality was highly associated with recipient CMV seropositivity and CMV reactivation, and diversity with PTCy was similar to that in the CNI/methotrexate controls. At 1-2 months, donor-recipient similarity was low but rose over the first year, and the later blood repertoires were often dominated by donor CD8+ memory clones. The TRB repertoires of T cells infiltrating skin or the GI tract showed only limited overlap with the TRB repertoires found in blood.

This specimen's treatment or condition label, interpreted: high-dose cyclophosphamide on days +3 and +4 as single-agent GVHD prophylaxis. PTCy patients received busulfan and fludarabine conditioning, a related or unrelated marrow graft, and cyclophosphamide on days +3 and +4. PTCy-treated patients were drawn from a prospective multi-institutional clinical trial. Peripheral blood and bone marrow mononuclear cells were isolated by Ficoll-Hypaque density centrifugation and cryopreserved. This clone was detected ten times or more. Its binding antigen is unknown. No quality values exist for individual bases; no much larger clone is one base distant. Genomic DNA was used for TRB sequencing, which was performed with the immunoSEQ assay at survey resolution or with the hsTCRB kit. Per the original workflow: The immunoSEQ software was used for initial read processing, and the LymphoSeq R package was used for repertoire analyses. For each TRB dataset, clonality was calculated as 1 minus normalized Shannon entropy, and the Gini coefficient was computed as well. Phenotypes of unsorted samples were inferred by mapping TRB sequences from sorted subsets of the recipient or donor onto the same recipient's unsorted samples. What TCRdb holds here is the immuneACCESS table cut down to in-frame rearrangements. Part of the clones is not present; checked against another copy, under half of the missing clones reflect an unresolved V gene, and the others are unexplained. V, J and clone size were drawn from that table, and D and trimming were deduced from the DNA. This sample includes 20,000 to 25,000 clones, and none of them was observed just once. 1.5% to 2% of the sample goes to the ten largest clones.

Reading the germline V gene gives CDR1 SGHDT and CDR2 YYEEEE. Trimming removed 7 bases from V and 3 bases from J, leaving 18 bases between the germline ends. The CDR3, cysteine through phenylalanine, is 15 amino acids long. Only the CDR3 region is kept as DNA, spanning 45 bases read in frame from base 1. Recombination joined TRBV5-6 with TRBJ2-3, with no reliable assignment of the D segment. The origin of this receptor is a young adult male patient who received an allogeneic stem cell transplant from a related donor, was CMV-positive, and had no GVHD. Following a transplant, some T cells may be graft donor cells, not patient cells. The starting material was PBMCs, obtained after allogeneic stem cell transplant with posttransplant cyclophosphamide. The CDR3 sequence is CASHDGFTETDTQYF. The DNA sequence follows: TGTGCCAGCCACGACGGATTTACGGAGACAGATACGCAGTATTTT.